The 23 T cell receptor beta chains in this list originate from one sample, sequenced in a study of blood T cells in healthy people across ages. A second PCR, run for 7 to 11 cycles, used a sample-barcoded 5' primer plus a J-beta primer mix. Via MiXCR, TCRdb re-called the 5' RACE reads, giving one row per CDR3 protein. The data contain about a million distinct CDR3 sequences, 51% of them singletons. Sequencing used blood. The receptor set was obtained from a woman aged 60-75 years in good health.

CDR3 sequence reads: CASSFASGAGETQYF. The CDR3 nucleotides are TGTGCCAGCAGCTTCGCGTCGGGGGCCGGGGAGACCCAGTACTTC. The rearrangement joins TRBV7-9 to TRBJ2-5; D tentatively reads TRBD1 or TRBD2 (6 bases each). The V end lost 3 bases, the J end lost 5 bases, and 16 bases lay between the germline ends. CDR3 length: 15 amino acids. Germline V lookup: CDR1 SEHNR, CDR2 FQNEAQ (reference sequence).

J is TRBJ2-7 and V is TRBV20-1, with 8 bases matching TRBD2. Losses at the gene ends were 1 base for V and 0 bases for J; bases not matched to a gene: 5. Germline CDR1 is DFQATT and CDR2 is SNEGSKA (reference sequence). CDR3 length: 15 residues. Written as DNA, the CDR3 is TGCAGTGCTAGAGCTCCGGCGGGGGGCTCCTACGAGCAGTACTTC. This sequence encodes CSARAPAGGSYEQYF.

In the case of this clonotype: One end of the junction is discordant with germline, which a read error may explain. This chain uses TRBV29-1 with TRBJ2-3; 7 nucleotides line up with TRBD1. The CDR3 totals 14 residues. Germline lookup yields CDR1 SQVTM and CDR2 ANQGSEA. Here the CDR3 reads CSVETGAVGDTRYF. As DNA, the CDR3 is TGCAGCGTTGAAACAGGGGCAGTTGGAGATACGCGGTATTTT.

This clonotype was found a few times. The chain uses TRBV5-1 and TRBJ2-1; no reliable D call. The V end lost 4 bases, the J end lost 6 bases, and 14 bases lay between the germline ends. This CDR3 has 14 residues. The germline V gene has CDR1 SGHRS and CDR2 YFSETQ. In nucleotides, the CDR3 is TGCGCCAGCAGCCCGAGTATTCTGCCCAATGAGCAGTTCTTC. Residues: CASSPSILPNEQFF.

This clonotype came up a few times. The chain combines TRBV7-9 with TRBJ2-7; D is perhaps TRBD2 (5 bases). This CDR3 comprises 14 residues. CDR1 SEHNR and CDR2 FQNEAQ come from the germline V gene (reference sequence). The V end was cut by 5 bases, the J end by 6 bases, with 17 bases between. The CDR3 sequence: CASSNFFLAGEQYF. CDR3 nucleotide sequence: TGTGCCAGCAGCAATTTCTTCCTAGCAGGCGAGCAGTACTTC.

The V gene is TRBV10-2, the J gene TRBJ2-1; 14 nucleotides align to TRBD2. This CDR3 region has 19 residues. V was clipped by 7 bases and J by 0 bases; unmatched bases: 11. From germline, CDR1 is WSHSY and CDR2 SAAADI. This CDR3 is CASIALGLAGGSSYNEQFF. CDR3 DNA: TGCGCCAGCATCGCCCTCGGACTAGCGGGAGGAAGCTCCTACAATGAGCAGTTCTTC.

The rearrangement joins TRBV5-1 to TRBJ2-7, with 10 bases that match TRBD2. CDR3 length: 17 residues. Germline CDR1 reads SGHRS; CDR2 reads YFSETQ. Germline trimming cut 0 bases from V and 5 bases from J; bases unmatched to any gene: 11. The CDR3 region has the DNA TGCGCCAGCAGCTTGGTAGCGGGAGGAATGTCGGGCCACGAGCAGTACTTC. It translates to CASSLVAGGMSGHEQYF.

Concerning this clonotype itself: An end of the junction differs from the germline gene, which may be a read error. The J gene is TRBJ2-3, the V gene TRBV3-1; D is possibly TRBD1 (6 bases). Germline V gives CDR1 LGHDT, CDR2 YNNKEL (reference sequence). This CDR3 has 16 residues. This CDR3 is CTSSQGGTGNLDTQYF. The CDR3 DNA sequence: TGTACCAGCAGCCAAGGCGGCACAGGGAATTTGGATACGCAGTATTTT.

The V and J genes are TRBV20-1 and TRBJ2-4, with 7 bases aligning to TRBD1. The DNA end favors TRBJ2-7, so the J call may be wrong. Germline V gives CDR1 DFQATT, CDR2 SNEGSKA (reference sequence). The CDR3 is made up of 16 amino acids. The DNA of the CDR3 is TGCAGTGCTAGTCCCGAACGGGACAGAAACAAATACGAGCAGTACTTC. Its translation is CSASPERDRNKYEQYF.

The chain couples TRBV12-3 or TRBV12-4 to TRBJ2-4; 7 bases are shared with TRBD1. The CDR3 has 16 residues. After removal of 5 bases from V and 0 bases from J, the junction contained 7 bases not matched to a gene. The CDR3 loop reads CASSGDSSLAKNIQYF. CDR3 sequence (DNA): TGTGCCAGCAGTGGGGACAGTTCATTAGCCAAAAACATTCAGTACTTC.

This clonotype was observed a handful of times. The chain recombines TRBV29-1 with TRBJ2-5, with TRBD2 matching 7 bases. V was pared by 2 bases and J by 7 bases, with 4 bases of the junction left unmatched. Germline CDR1 is SQVTM and CDR2 is ANQGSEA. This CDR3 is 12 amino acids long. The CDR3 DNA reads as TGCAGCGTTGAAAATACGGGGGGGACCCAGTACTTC. It yields the protein CSVENTGGTQYF.

This clonotype was observed many times. The genes are TRBV29-1 and TRBJ2-3; perhaps TRBD1 as D (5 bases). CDR3 size: 13 residues. V was cut by 2 bases and J by 3 bases, with 9 bases left in between. Germline V gene lookup returns CDR1 SQVTM and CDR2 ANQGSEA. Here the CDR3 DNA reads TGCAGCGTTGAAAGGGGATCGACAGATACGCAGTATTTT. It encodes CSVERGSTDTQYF.

This clonotype was picked up a small number of times. This rearrangement joins TRBV12-3 or TRBV12-4 to TRBJ1-1; D is unclear. V lost 10 bases to trimming and J lost 0 bases, with 15 bases between them. This CDR3 comprises 14 residues. The CDR3 sequence is CATGSHLLNTEAFF. The CDR3 DNA follows: TGTGCCACCGGCAGTCATCTATTGAACACTGAAGCTTTCTTT.

There are a few counts of this clonotype. The gene calls are TRBV20-1 and TRBJ2-7; 9 bases line up with TRBD2. CDR3 size: 15 residues. Trimming cost V 0 bases and J 3 bases; bases outside gene matches: 6. CDR1 is DFQATT and CDR2 is SNEGSKA in the germline V gene (reference sequence). CDR3 nucleotide sequence: TGCAGTGCTAGAGATCTCAGCGGGAGGAGCTACGAGCAGTACTTC. Amino acid sequence: CSARDLSGRSYEQYF.

V gene TRBV25-1 combines with J gene TRBJ2-5, with 12 nucleotides matching TRBD2. CDR3 length equals 14 residues. CDR1 is MGHDK and CDR2 is SYGVNS in the germline V gene. The junction had 6 bases not matched to a gene; V was cut back by 2 bases and J by 11 bases. CDR3 bases: TGTGCCAGCAGTGAAGCCCTAGCGGGAGGGACTCAGTACTTC. Translation gives CASSEALAGGTQYF.

The chain combines TRBV5-1 with TRBJ1-2, with D tentatively TRBD1 (5 bases). The V and J ends lost 4 bases and 4 bases respectively, with 14 bases between them. There are 14 residues in the CDR3. Germline CDR1 SGHRS, CDR2 YFSETQ. CDR3 sequence reads: CASSPATVGYGYTF. CDR3 bases: TGCGCCAGCAGCCCCGCGACAGTTGGCTATGGCTACACCTTC.

The chain couples TRBV12-3 or TRBV12-4 to TRBJ1-2; unclear D gene. V shed 4 bases and J shed 1 base, with 10 bases lying between them. The CDR3 totals 14 residues. CDR3 sequence reads: CASSSGRLNYGYTF. CDR3 DNA: TGTGCCAGCAGTTCCGGCCGACTTAACTATGGCTACACCTTC.

The chain employs TRBV7-9 and TRBJ2-1; 9 bases are a match to TRBD2. V gave up 1 base and J gave up 9 bases; unmatched junction bases: 4. The CDR3 has 14 amino acids. CDR1 and CDR2 from the germline V gene are SEHNR and FQNEAQ (reference sequence). The CDR3 DNA sequence: TGTGCCAGCAGCTTAGTAGCGGGGGCCGCTGAGCAGTTCTTC. Translated, it gives CASSLVAGAAEQFF.

This chain connects TRBV6-2 or TRBV6-3 to TRBJ2-7; D unresolved. Germline assignment: CDR1 MNHEY and CDR2 SVGEGT. Trimming took off 6 bases at V and 3 bases at J, with 12 bases between the two ends. The CDR3 is 13 residues long. The CDR3 here is CASSIDGLYEQYF. CDR3 bases: TGTGCCAGCAGCATTGACGGCCTCTACGAGCAGTACTTC.

V gene TRBV6-6 combines with J gene TRBJ1-2; weak D call: TRBD1 (5 bases). V was trimmed by 2 bases and J by 7 bases, leaving 14 bases between them. CDR1 is MNHNY, CDR2 SVGAGI, per germline (reference sequence). This CDR3 comprises 14 residues. The CDR3 loop reads CASSYGTDYGGYTF. The CDR3 DNA reads TGTGCCAGCAGTTACGGGACGGACTATGGTGGCTACACCTTC.

Only one count was recorded for this clonotype. The chain combines TRBV20-1 with TRBJ2-1; D perhaps matches TRBD1 (5 bases). The CDR3 has 14 amino acids. V was trimmed by 3 bases and J by 8 bases, leaving 17 bases between them. CDR1 and CDR2 (germline): DFQATT, SNEGSKA (reference sequence). The CDR3 loop is CSASRKGLSDEQFF. CDR3 nucleotides: TGCAGTGCTAGCCGGAAGGGGTTATCGGATGAGCAGTTCTTC.

This CDR3 is CASSFAGRGVTGELFF. The CDR3 coding sequence is TGTGCCAGCAGTTTTGCCGGGAGAGGGGTCACCGGGGAGCTGTTTTTT. The rearrangement links TRBV12-3 or TRBV12-4 to TRBJ2-2; the D gene is possibly TRBD2 (6 bases). V lost 3 bases and J lost 4, with 15 bases in between. The CDR3 loop spans 16 amino acids.

The chain joins TRBV6-5 to TRBJ2-2; D uncertain. Trimming left V 6 bases short and J 0 bases short, with 11 bases between. The CDR3 consists of 15 residues. Germline V gene sequence: CDR1 MNHEY, CDR2 SVGAGI. CDR3 amino acids: CASRPGRTNTGELFF. CDR3 in DNA: TGTGCCAGCAGACCCGGACGGACGAACACCGGGGAGCTGTTTTTT.